This T cell receptor (beta chain) was obtained from a study of type 1 regulatory T cells. At the level of the study: An in vitro protocol generated T-allo10, a Tr1-enriched, alloantigen-specific CD4 T cell product.

TCRdb reanalysed the reads using MiXCR and keeps one entry per CDR3 protein. The repertoire holds about 68,000 distinct CDR3 sequences, with about three fifths as singletons. J lost 5 bases, V lost 1 base, and 4 bases had no gene match. This CDR3 has 14 amino acids. CDR1 and CDR2 from the germline V gene are SGDLS and YYNGEE. Note on this clonotype: Its antigen is still unknown.

The sequenced material came from cultured T cells, either the whole culture or a sorted T cell fraction (not recorded which). Described subset: Tr1-enriched cell product generated in vitro against host alloantigens. The rearrangement joins TRBV9 to TRBJ2-5; 8 nucleotides align to TRBD2. The receptor was isolated from a human donor in good health. The CDR3 here is CASSVMASGETQYF. The CDR3 coding sequence is TGTGCCAGCAGCGTAATGGCTAGCGGGGAGACCCAGTACTTC.